The present T cell receptor beta chain was sequenced within a study of Ad26.COV2.S vaccination and SARS-CoV-2 variants. Across the whole study: It was the COV1001 Ad26.COV2.S trial arm that included the donor. Ad26.COV2.S was injected intramuscularly once or twice, 56 days apart. Study-level results: Vaccine and placebo recipients had similar non-spike TCR breadth.

Data came from immunoSEQ multiplex PCR; TCRdb stores just in-frame clones and leaves some out. Of around 270,000 clones in the sample, 70% to 90% were seen once. The CDR3 loop spans 15 amino acids. The germline V gene has CDR1 SGHTA and CDR2 FQGNSA. The junction had 8 bases not matched to a gene; V was cut back by 6 bases and J by 5 bases. As for this clone: As yet, its antigen is unknown.

Documented treatment: approximately 18 received Ad26.COV2.S at low or high dose, single or two shots; 5 received placebo; per-sample allocation not given. Day 63 after the first injection of vaccine or placebo was the sampling time. At a Boston site, the person donating was an adult of 18-55 years. The clonotype comes from a person between 18 and 65 years old who received the Ad26.COV2.S COVID-19 vaccine or a placebo. Specimen: peripheral blood, collected in a trial of Ad26.COV2.S vaccine versus placebo. The chain is built from TRBV7-2 and TRBJ2-3; 10 positions match TRBD2. DNA for the CDR3: TGTGCCAGCAGGAGTGGAGCGGGAGGGGGAGATACGCAGTATTTT. Translating gives CASRSGAGGGDTQYF.